These 29 T cell receptor beta chains share one sample of origin, sequenced in a study of T cells in Graves' hyperthyroidism and ophthalmopathy. TCR beta CDR3 sequences were amplified from RNA transcripts. HTBI primers were the set used in a first-round RT-PCR of the TCR CDR3. MiXCR, applied by TCRdb to the multiplex PCR reads, yields one record per CDR3 protein. The sample carries some 270,000 distinct CDR3 sequences, about 24% recorded once. The sequenced material came from blood. The receptors were gathered from a woman in her thirties or forties with Graves' ophthalmopathy.

Many counts were recorded for this clonotype. The chain employs TRBV15 and TRBJ2-4, with 14 bases identical to TRBD2. Germline V CDR1 and CDR2: LNHNV, YYDKDF (reference sequence). The CDR3 is made up of 20 amino acids. With 0 bases clipped from V and 1 base from J, the junction kept 8 bases outside the gene matches. CDR3 sequence: CATSREGTSGSFRAKNIQYF. Here the CDR3 DNA reads TGTGCCACCAGCAGAGAAGGGACTAGCGGGAGTTTCAGGGCCAAAAACATTCAGTACTTC.

Many counts were recorded for this clonotype. This rearrangement joins TRBV28 to TRBJ2-5; TRBD1 is a possible D gene (6 bases). Deletions cut 11 bases from V and 5 bases from J, with 18 bases between. CDR1 and CDR2 (germline): MDHEN, SYDVKM. The CDR3 sequence is 13 residues long. DNA for the CDR3: TGTGCCGCCTCGGCAGGGGCACAGGAGACCCAGTACTTC. Translating gives CAASAGAQETQYF.

This clonotype was detected only a few times. The J gene is TRBJ1-5, the V gene TRBV12-3 or TRBV12-4, with a possible D match to TRBD1 (6 bases). The CDR3 spans 15 residues. Trimming pared 6 bases from V and 5 bases from J, leaving 17 bases between. CDR3 sequence: CASSHGFRGYQPQHF. The CDR3 region has the DNA TGTGCCAGCAGCCACGGTTTCAGGGGATATCAGCCCCAGCATTTT.

This clonotype has at least ten counts. This chain links TRBV20-1 with TRBJ2-5; 7 bases align to TRBD2. The CDR3 length is 15 residues. The junction had 10 bases not matched to a gene; V was cut back by 4 bases and J by 2 bases. Germline V lookup: CDR1 DFQATT, CDR2 SNEGSKA (reference sequence). The CDR3 loop is CSANGASGHQETQYF. CDR3 DNA sequence: TGCAGTGCTAATGGGGCTAGCGGACATCAAGAGACCCAGTACTTC.

This clonotype was picked up many times. The V and J genes are TRBV28 and TRBJ1-5; a possible D gene is TRBD1 (5 bases). This CDR3 contains 15 residues. Germline V gives CDR1 MDHEN, CDR2 SYDVKM. Trimming removed 6 bases from V and 9 bases from J, with 21 bases in between. CDR3 nucleotides: TGTGCCAGCAGGGCCCCCCTGGGGACGTTGGGGCCCCAGCATTTT. Its translation is CASRAPLGTLGPQHF.

This clonotype was detected many times. The chain employs TRBV30 and TRBJ2-2, with D perhaps matching TRBD2 (5 bases). CDR3 length equals 15 residues. Between the trimmed V and J ends, which lost 3 bases and 2 bases, there was a span of 13 bases. Germline V gives CDR1 GTSNPN, CDR2 SVGIG (reference sequence). The CDR3 nucleotides read TGTGCCTGGAGGGGCAGGACTCTTAACACCGGGGAGCTGTTTTTT. Translation: CAWRGRTLNTGELFF.

This clonotype was picked up many times. The chain carries TRBV28 and TRBJ1-2; TRBD1 aligns across 11 bases. Germline CDR1 reads MDHEN; CDR2 reads SYDVKM. This CDR3 is built from 14 residues. V dropped 5 bases and J dropped 4; count of bases not matched to a gene: 3. CDR3 sequence reads: CASSVGQGGYGYTF. CDR3 DNA: TGTGCCAGCAGTGTGGGACAGGGGGGCTATGGCTACACCTTC.

This clonotype occurred many times. V is TRBV12-3 or TRBV12-4 and J is TRBJ1-2; a weak D match, TRBD1 (5 bases). V gave up 6 bases and J gave up 7 bases, with 12 bases separating them. The CDR3 runs 12 residues. CDR3 in amino acids: CASSRGGGGYTF. In DNA, the CDR3 is TGTGCCAGCAGCCGGGGGGGGGGTGGCTACACCTTC.

This clonotype was observed many times. This chain connects TRBV25-1 to TRBJ1-1; D is undetermined. The germline CDR1 and CDR2 sequences are MGHDK and SYGVNS. The CDR3 spans 15 residues. The V and J ends lost 2 bases and 4 bases respectively, with 14 bases between them. CDR3 DNA sequence: TGTGCCAGCAGTGAAACATCCCTCCATGGCACTGAAGCTTTCTTT. Encoded protein: CASSETSLHGTEAFF.

This clonotype was counted at least ten times. This chain uses TRBV10-2 with TRBJ2-7, with D perhaps being TRBD1 or TRBD2 (5 bases each). This CDR3 has 13 residues. V shed 8 bases and J shed 6 bases, with 17 bases lying between them. The germline V gene encodes CDR1 WSHSY and CDR2 SAAADI. The CDR3 nucleotides are TGCGCCAGCTCCCGGGACCGGGGCGCCGAGCAGTACTTC. Its translation: CASSRDRGAEQYF.

The chain carries TRBV7-3 and TRBJ1-6; D is possibly TRBD1 (6 bases). CDR1 and CDR2 (germline): SGHTA, FQGTGA. The CDR3 totals 14 residues. V was trimmed by 5 bases and J by 8 bases, leaving 13 bases between them. This CDR3 is CASSPGTYYSPLHF. The CDR3 DNA follows: TGTGCCAGCAGCCCCGGGACATATTATTCACCCCTCCACTTT.

This clonotype has just a few counts. V gene TRBV18 combines with J gene TRBJ2-6; possible D gene TRBD2, 6 bases. V was pared by 4 bases and J by 0 bases, with 13 bases between. The CDR3 extends over 17 amino acids. CDR1 is KGHSH and CDR2 is LQKENI in the germline V gene. The CDR3 DNA reads as TGTGCCAGCTCACTTCCGGGACTTAACTCTGGGGCCAACGTCCTGACTTTC. Translation: CASSLPGLNSGANVLTF.

This chain uses TRBV29-1 with TRBJ2-7; 8 nucleotides match TRBD1. From germline, CDR1 is SQVTM and CDR2 ANQGSEA. Trimming removed 0 bases from V and 4 bases from J; junction bases left unmatched: 11. This CDR3 is built from 16 residues. The CDR3 region is CSVEEQGRGQGYEQYF. The CDR3 DNA reads as TGCAGCGTTGAAGAACAAGGCAGGGGGCAGGGGTACGAGCAGTACTTC.

This clonotype was detected ten times or more. The V gene is TRBV2, the J gene TRBJ2-7, with D tentatively TRBD2 (6 bases). Trimming took 8 bases from V and 0 from J, leaving 14 bases between them. The CDR3 covers 14 residues. CDR1 is SNHLY, CDR2 FYNNEI, per germline. The CDR3 loop reads CASSGGTVSYEQYF. Written as DNA, the CDR3 is TGTGCCAGCTCTGGGGGGACGGTCTCCTACGAGCAGTACTTC.

Ten or more counts support this clonotype. This chain links TRBV28 with TRBJ2-5, with a tentative D call TRBD2 (6 bases). The CDR3 is 16 amino acids. CDR1 and CDR2 (germline): MDHEN, SYDVKM. V dropped 6 bases and J dropped 3 bases, with 20 bases sitting between them. CDR3 amino acids: CASSPGPGGVEETQYF. The CDR3 nucleotides are TGTGCCAGCAGCCCAGGACCCGGGGGAGTCGAAGAGACCCAGTACTTC.

At least ten counts were recorded for this clonotype. This chain joins TRBV28 and TRBJ1-6; possible D gene TRBD1, 6 bases. CDR1 MDHEN and CDR2 SYDVKM come from the germline V gene. The CDR3 covers 15 residues. Trimming cost V 9 bases and J 7 bases, with 19 bases left between them. CDR3 DNA sequence: TGTGCCAGTCTACTATCAGGGGTTAACAATTCACCCCTCCACTTT. Protein product: CASLLSGVNNSPLHF.

This clonotype was counted many times. The chain employs TRBV19 and TRBJ2-3; tentative D call: TRBD1 (6 bases). The CDR3 is 16 residues long. The germline V gene has CDR1 LNHDA and CDR2 SQIVND (reference sequence). Deletions cut 8 bases from V and 2 bases from J, with 20 bases between. CDR3 loop: CASRYSGTQTTDTQYF. The CDR3 coding sequence is TGTGCCAGTCGCTACTCCGGGACACAGACCACAGATACGCAGTATTTT.

In its sample, this clonotype was seen a few times. The chain is built from TRBV28 and TRBJ2-7; weak D call: TRBD1 (6 bases). V dropped 7 bases and J dropped 2 bases, with 12 bases sitting between them. The CDR3 extends over 13 amino acids. The germline V gene has CDR1 MDHEN and CDR2 SYDVKM. The CDR3 bases are TGTGCCAGCACCCAGGGGATCCCCTACGAGCAGTACTTC. This encodes CASTQGIPYEQYF.

This clonotype is a singleton in its sample. The CDR3 loop is CASSRNGQRNTEAFF. The CDR3 DNA sequence: TGTGCCAGCAGCCGGAACGGACAGAGAAACACTGAAGCTTTCTTT. The chain links TRBV2 to TRBJ1-1; possibly TRBD1 for D (6 bases). The CDR3 runs 15 residues. The V gene lost 6 bases and the J gene lost 2 bases, with 16 bases spanning the gap. CDR1 and CDR2 (germline): SNHLY, FYNNEI. Full variable domain (remainder filled in from reference TRBV2 and TRBJ1-1): EPEVTQTPSHQVTQMGQEVILRCVPISNHLYFYWYRQILGQKVEFLVSFYNNEISEKSEIFDDQFSVERPDGSNFTLKIRSTKLEDSAMYFCASSRNGQRNTEAFFGQGTRLTVV.

The table lists this clonotype with many counts. The rearrangement links TRBV29-1 to TRBJ2-7; 8 nucleotides line up with TRBD2. Germline V gene data show CDR1 as SQVTM and CDR2 as ANQGSEA. The CDR3 is 13 amino acids. The ends lost 5 bases at V and 0 bases at J; junction bases unmatched: 3. The CDR3 region is CSVPSGSSYEQYF. DNA of the CDR3: TGCAGCGTTCCAAGCGGGAGCTCCTACGAGCAGTACTTC.

This clonotype turned up a few times. The V call is TRBV15, the J call TRBJ2-5, with D perhaps matching TRBD1 or TRBD2 (5 bases each). The germline V and J ends were trimmed by 0 bases and 1 base, with 9 bases remaining between them. The CDR3 sequence is 15 residues long. The germline gives CDR1 LNHNV, CDR2 YYDKDF (reference sequence). The CDR3 nucleotides read TGTGCCACCAGCAGAGATCCGGGGCTCCAAGAGACCCAGTACTTC. It specifies CATSRDPGLQETQYF.

This clonotype was seen more than once but under ten times. CDR3 sequence: CASGTLNFGFYGYTF. The CDR3 DNA is TGTGCCAGCGGGACCCTAAACTTCGGTTTCTATGGCTACACCTTC. The chain combines TRBV11-2 with TRBJ1-2, with D possibly being TRBD1 (5 bases). V lost 8 bases to trimming and J lost 4 bases, with 20 bases between them. Germline loops: CDR1 SGHAT, CDR2 FQNNGV. The CDR3 sequence is 15 residues long.

The V gene is TRBV12-3 or TRBV12-4, the J gene TRBJ2-5; D remains unclear. Between the trimmed V and J ends, which lost 5 bases and 6 bases, there was a span of 7 bases. The CDR3 is 11 amino acids. CDR3 region: CASSTQQTQYF. Written as DNA, the CDR3 is TGTGCCAGCAGTACTCAACAGACCCAGTACTTC.

This clonotype was counted many times. The chain carries TRBV10-3 and TRBJ2-7; a possible D gene is TRBD1 (5 bases). Germline V CDR1 and CDR2: ENHRY, SYGVKD. V lost 6 bases and J 5 bases, leaving 11 bases between the germline ends. CDR3 size: 12 residues. DNA of the CDR3: TGTGCCATCAGACAGGATACTGACGAGCAGTACTTC. Translation gives CAIRQDTDEQYF.

This clonotype has only a few counts. The V call is TRBV9, the J call TRBJ2-5; TRBD1 matches at 11 bases. Germline V gene lookup returns CDR1 SGDLS and CDR2 YYNGEE. The V and J ends lost 3 bases and 5 bases, in that order; junction bases with no gene match: 0. CDR3 length: 13 amino acids. The CDR3 bases are TGTGCCAGCAGCGGGACAGGGGGCGAGACCCAGTACTTC. This gives the protein CASSGTGGETQYF.

This clonotype was recorded many times. This chain connects TRBV3-1 to TRBJ2-7, with no clear D. The V end was cut by 2 bases, the J end by 2 bases, with 10 bases between. Looked up from germline, CDR1 is LGHDT and CDR2 is YNNKEL (reference sequence). The CDR3 loop spans 14 amino acids. The CDR3 region is CASSQTQGAYEQYF. CDR3 in DNA: TGTGCCAGCAGCCAAACTCAAGGAGCCTACGAGCAGTACTTC.

The chain uses TRBV5-1 and TRBJ2-5, with a possible D match to TRBD1 (6 bases). V lost 3 bases and J 3 bases, leaving 15 bases between the germline ends. Germline V lookup: CDR1 SGHRS, CDR2 YFSETQ. There are 15 residues in the CDR3. CDR3 DNA: TGCGCCAGCAGCTACCTAGCAGGGGCTGAAGAGACCCAGTACTTC. Translated, it gives CASSYLAGAEETQYF. Variable domain in full (rest from reference TRBV5-1 and TRBJ2-5): KAGVTQTPRYLIKTRGQQVTLSCSPISGHRSVSWYQQTPGQGLQFLFEYFSETQRNKGNFPGRFSGRQFSNSRSEMNVSTLELGDSALYLCASSYLAGAEETQYFGPGTRLLVL.

In its sample, this clonotype was seen many times. The J gene is TRBJ2-2, the V gene TRBV4-1; 9 positions match TRBD2. V dropped 4 bases and J dropped 0; count of bases not matched to a gene: 6. CDR1 and CDR2 (germline): MGHRA, YSYEKL. This CDR3 has 17 residues. Written as DNA, the CDR3 is TGCGCCAGCAGCCGACAAATAGCGGGAGCGAACACCGGGGAGCTGTTTTTT. Amino acids: CASSRQIAGANTGELFF.

The chain combines TRBV28 with TRBJ2-7; D call uncertain. The CDR3 consists of 14 residues. Trimming removed 3 bases from V and 0 bases from J, with 9 bases in between. Germline V gene data show CDR1 as MDHEN and CDR2 as SYDVKM. CDR3 amino acids: CASSFGWLSYEQYF. CDR3 coding DNA: TGTGCCAGCAGTTTTGGCTGGCTCTCCTACGAGCAGTACTTC.